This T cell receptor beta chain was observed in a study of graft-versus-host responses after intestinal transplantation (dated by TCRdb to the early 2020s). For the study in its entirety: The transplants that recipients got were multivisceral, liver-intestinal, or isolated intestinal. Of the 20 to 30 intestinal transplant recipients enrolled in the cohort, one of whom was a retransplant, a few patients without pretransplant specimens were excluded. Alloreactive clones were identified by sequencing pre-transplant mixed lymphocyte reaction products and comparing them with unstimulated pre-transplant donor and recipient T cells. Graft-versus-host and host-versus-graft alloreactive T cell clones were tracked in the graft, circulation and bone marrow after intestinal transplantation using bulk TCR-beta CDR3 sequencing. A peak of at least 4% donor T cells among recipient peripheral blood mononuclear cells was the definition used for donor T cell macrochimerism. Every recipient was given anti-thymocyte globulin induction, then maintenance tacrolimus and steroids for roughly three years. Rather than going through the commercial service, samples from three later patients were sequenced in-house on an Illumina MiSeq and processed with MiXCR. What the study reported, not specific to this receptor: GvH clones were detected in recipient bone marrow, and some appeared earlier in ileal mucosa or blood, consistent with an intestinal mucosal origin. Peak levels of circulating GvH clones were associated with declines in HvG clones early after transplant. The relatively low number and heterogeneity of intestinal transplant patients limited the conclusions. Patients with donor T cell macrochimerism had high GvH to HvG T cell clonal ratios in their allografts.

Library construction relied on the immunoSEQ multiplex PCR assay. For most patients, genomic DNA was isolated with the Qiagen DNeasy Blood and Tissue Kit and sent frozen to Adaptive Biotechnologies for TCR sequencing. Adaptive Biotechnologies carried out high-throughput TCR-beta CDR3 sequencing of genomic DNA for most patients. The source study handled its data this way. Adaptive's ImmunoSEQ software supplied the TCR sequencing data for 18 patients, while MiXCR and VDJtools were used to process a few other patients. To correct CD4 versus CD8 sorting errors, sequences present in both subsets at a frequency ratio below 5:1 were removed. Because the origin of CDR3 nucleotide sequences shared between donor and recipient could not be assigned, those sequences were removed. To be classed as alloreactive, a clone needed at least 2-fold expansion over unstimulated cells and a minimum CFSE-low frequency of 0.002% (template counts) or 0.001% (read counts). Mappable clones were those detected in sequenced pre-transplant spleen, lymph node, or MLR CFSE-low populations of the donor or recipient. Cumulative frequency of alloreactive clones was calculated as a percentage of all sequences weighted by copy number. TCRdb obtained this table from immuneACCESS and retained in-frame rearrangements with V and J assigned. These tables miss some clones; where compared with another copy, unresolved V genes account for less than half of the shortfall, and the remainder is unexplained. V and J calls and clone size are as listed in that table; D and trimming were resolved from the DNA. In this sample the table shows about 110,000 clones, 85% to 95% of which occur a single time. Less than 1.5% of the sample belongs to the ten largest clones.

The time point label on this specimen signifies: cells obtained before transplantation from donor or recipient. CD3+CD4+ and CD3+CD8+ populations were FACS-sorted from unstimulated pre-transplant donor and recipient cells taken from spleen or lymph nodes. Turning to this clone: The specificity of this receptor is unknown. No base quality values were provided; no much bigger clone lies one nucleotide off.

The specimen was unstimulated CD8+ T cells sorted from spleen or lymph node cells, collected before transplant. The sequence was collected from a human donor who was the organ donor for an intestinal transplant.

The sequenced DNA is TGTGCCTGGGGAGGGGGCATGGTAGATGAGCAGTTCTTC. It is translated as CAWGGGMVDEQFF. This receptor chain uses TRBV30 and TRBJ2-1, and TRBD1 may be the D gene, going by 7 matching bases. Taken from cysteine to phenylalanine, the CDR3 has 13 residues. Left in the record is the CDR3 DNA by itself, 39 bases read in frame from the first base. Via the germline V gene (reference sequence), CDR1 is GTSNPN and CDR2 SVGIG. A distance of 16 bases separates the germline ends of V and J, which lose 5 bases and 8 bases respectively.